This is a list of T cell receptor beta chains from one sample in a study of neoadjuvant anti-PD-1 for oral cavity cancer. Here immunoSEQ multiplex PCR was the method, and the copy in TCRdb shows in-frame clones only, minus some. The sample includes about 72,000 clones, more than 70% of them seen just once. The specimen was PBMCs, collected before nivolumab (anti-PD-1) treatment. Receptor source: a person between 40 and 85 years old with oral cavity squamous cell carcinoma. The CDR3 runs from the conserved cysteine through the conserved F or W. Each record gives: J gene, V gene, D gene, clone size, CDR3 DNA, CDR3 protein. The D gene is left open where the match is weak. The listing skips clone size in some rows; elsewhere it reads once, few, many or a size class.

TRBJ2-7,TRBV6-1,-,-,TGTGCCAGCACATGGGGCACGAACTCCTACGAGCAGTACTTC,CASTWGTNSYEQYF
TRBJ1-2,TRBV19,TRBD1,few,TGTGCCAGTAGCCGTCAGACAGGGGGCGCCGGCTACACCTTC,CASSRQTGGAGYTF
TRBJ2-7,TRBV5-8,-,once,TGTGCCAGCAGCTTTGCACAGCGCCTTCCCTACGAGCAGTACTTC,CASSFAQRLPYEQYF
TRBJ2-1,TRBV29-1,TRBD2,-,TGCAGCGTTGTAGCGGGAGGGTCCCTTTACAATGAGCAGTTCTTC,CSVVAGGSLYNEQFF
TRBJ1-2,TRBV5-5,-,once,TGTGCCAGCAACGGGGGGGCGAAGTACTATGGCTACACCTTC,CASNGGAKYYGYTF
TRBJ2-1,TRBV9,-,-,TGTGCCAGCAGCGTAGGGGGGGTTTACAATGAGCAGTTCTTC,CASSVGGVYNEQFF
TRBJ2-6,TRBV10-3,TRBD2,-,TGTGCCATCAGTAAGACTAGCTCGGGCTCTGGGGCCAACGTCCTGACTTTC,CAISKTSSGSGANVLTF
TRBJ2-5,TRBV27,-,-,TGTGCCAGCAGTCCTCCTAAAGAGACCCAGTACTTC,CASSPPKETQYF
TRBJ2-3,TRBV27,TRBD2,-,TGTGCCAGCAGTTTCCGGACTAGCGGGAGGGCCACAGATACGCAGTATTTT,CASSFRTSGRATDTQYF
TRBJ2-2,TRBV28,-,-,TGTGCCAGCAGTTTGGGGAGCCCCACCGGGGAGCTGTTTTTT,CASSLGSPTGELFF
TRBJ2-7,TRBV2,-,-,TGTGCCAGCAGTCAATACACCTACGAGCAGTACTTC,CASSQYTYEQYF
TRBJ2-6,TRBV27,-,-,TGTGCCAGCAGTTTTATACGGGCGGGTAGCTCTGGGGCCAACGTCCTGACTTTC,CASSFIRAGSSGANVLTF
TRBJ1-4,TRBV30,-,few,TGTGCCTGGAGTGTTAAGGCAGGAGGGGAAAAACTGTTTTTT,CAWSVKAGGEKLFF
TRBJ2-5,TRBV10-3,-,-,TGTGCCATCAGTAGCGGACTTCAAGAGACCCAGTACTTC,CAISSGLQETQYF
TRBJ1-6,TRBV11-2,-,-,TGTGCCAGCAGCTTAAGTAGGGCGCATAATTCACCCCTCCACTTT,CASSLSRAHNSPLHF
TRBJ1-1,TRBV6-1,-,-,TGTGCCAGCAGTTCGGACAAGGACACTGAAGCTTTCTTT,CASSSDKDTEAFF
TRBJ1-3,TRBV5-5,TRBD1,few,TGTGCCAGCAGCTACAGGGGGGACCCTGGAAACACCATATATTTT,CASSYRGDPGNTIYF
TRBJ1-5,TRBV7-8,-,-,TGTGCCAGCAGCTTAGCGCGGCGGAGCAATCAGCCCCAGCATTTT,CASSLARRSNQPQHF
TRBJ1-2,TRBV19,-,-,TGTGCCAGTAGTATAGGGGTCGAGGGTTGGTGGTATGGCTACACCTTC,CASSIGVEGWWYGYTF
TRBJ2-1,TRBV30,-,-,TGTGCCTGGAGTAGACGAGGACAGACGTTCTTC,CAWSRRGQTFF
TRBJ1-2,TRBV2,-,-,TGTGCCAGCAAGGGAGGAGGGGATGGCTACACCTTC,CASKGGGDGYTF
TRBJ1-6,TRBV6-5,-,-,TGTGCCAGCAGCTCAGGATCACCCCTCCACTTT,CASSSGSPLHF
TRBJ2-7,TRBV25-1,-,-,TGTGCCAGCAGTGAGGGGTCCTACGAGCAGTACTTC,CASSEGSYEQYF
TRBJ2-2,TRBV10-1,-,-,TGCGCCAGCAGTGAGACAGGGCGTGGCACCGGGGAGCTGTTTTTT,CASSETGRGTGELFF
TRBJ1-2,TRBV7-3,TRBD1,-,TGTGCCAGCAGCTTATCCAGGACAGGGTCTCTCGTATTC,CASSLSRTGSLVF
TRBJ2-2,TRBV19,-,-,TGTGCCACCTCTGGGAGGACGAACACCGGGGAGCTGTTTTTT,CATSGRTNTGELFF
TRBJ2-7,TRBV11-2,-,-,TGTGCCAGCAGCTTCAATGGCCAGGGTCCTTTAGGGTTC,CASSFNGQGPLGF
TRBJ1-4,TRBV9,TRBD1,-,TGTGCCAGCAGCGTAGAAGGGGGCCTCAATGAAAAACTGTTTTTT,CASSVEGGLNEKLFF
TRBJ1-1,TRBV6-1,TRBD1,-,TGTGCCGCCAGACAGGGCGTGGGATACACTGAAGCTTTCTTT,CAARQGVGYTEAFF
TRBJ2-1,TRBV7-9,TRBD2,few,TGTGCCAGCAGCCTTAGGACTAGCGGGAGGGCCAATGAGCAGTTCTTC,CASSLRTSGRANEQFF
TRBJ1-1,TRBV15,-,-,TGTGCCACCAGCAGAGACGTGGTGCGGGCTTTCTTT,CATSRDVVRAFF
TRBJ2-6,TRBV19,-,-,TGTGCCAGTAGTAGCGACCCCGGGTTCCTCACCGTGCCTGGGGCCAACGTCCTGACTTTC,CASSSDPGFLTVPGANVLTF
TRBJ1-5,TRBV4-1,TRBD1,few,TGCGCCAGCAGCCAAGAAATTTCCGGGACAGGGAGGTTGGAGCCCCAGCATTTT,CASSQEISGTGRLEPQHF
TRBJ1-2,TRBV28,-,few,TGTGCCAGCAGTTCAGGGCTCAACTATGGCTACACCTTC,CASSSGLNYGYTF
TRBJ2-7,TRBV30,TRBD1,once,TGTGCCTGGAGCCTAACCACAGGGGGGCGCCCCTACGAGCAGTACTTC,CAWSLTTGGRPYEQYF
TRBJ2-1,TRBV20-1,-,-,TGCAGTCCCCCTGGCGGCTTCTTC,CSPPGGFF
TRBJ2-1,TRBV7-8,TRBD2,-,TGTGCCAGCAGCTTCTACGGACTAGCGGGGGGCAATGAGCAGTTCTTC,CASSFYGLAGGNEQFF
TRBJ1-2,TRBV19,TRBD1,medium-sized,TGTGCCAGTAACAGGGGTTCCGGCTACACCTTC,CASNRGSGYTF
TRBJ1-4,TRBV7-6,-,-,TGTGCCAGCAGCCGGGCCCCGGAAGAAAAACTGTTTTTT,CASSRAPEEKLFF
TRBJ1-2,TRBV5-1,-,once,TGCGCCAGCAGCTTGGGTAGCTATGGCTACACCTTC,CASSLGSYGYTF
TRBJ1-5,TRBV30,-,-,TGTGCCTGGAGTGTACGACCTAATCAGCCCCAGCATTTT,CAWSVRPNQPQHF
TRBJ2-5,TRBV19,TRBD2,-,TGTGCCAGCGGACTAGCGGGAGGGGAGACCCAGTACTTC,CASGLAGGETQYF
TRBJ2-5,TRBV9,TRBD1,-,TGTGCCAGCAGCGGAATGGGGCTGAAGGGACAGGGGTCAGAGACCCAGTACTTC,CASSGMGLKGQGSETQYF
TRBJ2-7,TRBV29-1,-,-,TGCAAACTCAATCCAACTCAGTACTACTCCTACGAGCAGTACTTC,CKLNPTQYYSYEQYF
TRBJ2-7,TRBV5-8,TRBD2,-,TGTGCCAGCAGACGGACTAGCGGACCCTACGAGCAGTACTTC,CASRRTSGPYEQYF
TRBJ1-1,TRBV5-1,TRBD1,-,TGCGCCAGCAGCCCGACAGGGGGAGTGATGAACACTGAAGCTTTCTTT,CASSPTGGVMNTEAFF
TRBJ2-3,TRBV5-1,TRBD2,-,TGCGCCAGCACAGTTGGGACTAGCGGGGGGAGAACAGATACGCAGTATTTT,CASTVGTSGGRTDTQYF
TRBJ2-1,TRBV5-1,TRBD2,-,TGCGCCAGCAGCTTGGGGTGGACTAGTCCCCATGAGCAGTTCTTC,CASSLGWTSPHEQFF
TRBJ2-3,TRBV5-1,-,few,TGCGCCAGCAGCTTGGCTCCGGGGGCGGGGACAGATACGCAGTATTTT,CASSLAPGAGTDTQYF
TRBJ1-2,TRBV7-9,TRBD1,-,TGTGCCAGCAGCTTCCTGGGACAGGGCTTTGGCTACACCTTC,CASSFLGQGFGYTF
TRBJ1-1,TRBV4-1,TRBD1,-,TGCGCCAGCAACCAGGGGGTAGGGGACACTGAAGCTTTCTTT,CASNQGVGDTEAFF
TRBJ1-2,TRBV10-3,TRBD1,-,TGTGCCATCAGTGAGGCCCAGGGGGCGAGTGGCTACACCTTC,CAISEAQGASGYTF
TRBJ2-7,TRBV7-6,TRBD1,once,TGTGCCAGCAGCTATAGATCCGGGACAGAAGACGAGCAGTACTTC,CASSYRSGTEDEQYF
TRBJ2-5,TRBV2,TRBD1,-,TGTGCCAGCAGTGACGACAGGGCGGAGACCCAGTACTTC,CASSDDRAETQYF